A selection of T cell receptor beta chains follows, all from one sample in a study of T cells in Graves' hyperthyroidism and ophthalmopathy. Each CDR3 protein gets one entry after TCRdb re-called the multiplex PCR reads with MiXCR. The table shows 700,000 to 850,000 distinct CDR3 sequences, with roughly a third occurring only once. The sequenced material came from blood. These receptor sequences come from a middle-aged woman with Graves' hyperthyroidism. Both conserved end residues are trimmed from each CDR3. Fields, in order: CDR3 protein, J gene, D gene, V gene. The D gene is left open where the match is weak.

CDR3aa: ASSEDRGSPLH
j_gene: TRBJ1-6
d_gene: TRBD1
v_gene: TRBV2

CDR3aa: AISESHAIRTGSEGSPLH
j_gene: TRBJ1-6
d_gene: TRBD1
v_gene: TRBV10-3

CDR3aa: SVEGVGRGGTVEQY
j_gene: TRBJ2-7
d_gene: .
v_gene: TRBV29-1

CDR3aa: ASSGVGDPVEEQY
j_gene: TRBJ2-7
d_gene: .
v_gene: TRBV25-1

CDR3aa: ASSLPTAFGYT
j_gene: TRBJ1-2
d_gene: .
v_gene: TRBV7-9

CDR3aa: ASLSGTRAEAF
j_gene: TRBJ1-1
d_gene: .
v_gene: TRBV28

CDR3aa: ASSLFKAQGDHKNTEAF
j_gene: TRBJ1-1
d_gene: TRBD1
v_gene: TRBV11-1

CDR3aa: ASSAREYEQY
j_gene: TRBJ2-7
d_gene: .
v_gene: TRBV11-2

CDR3aa: ASIRGGPNTEAF
j_gene: TRBJ1-1
d_gene: .
v_gene: TRBV2

CDR3aa: ATSVAGSNYGYT
j_gene: TRBJ1-2
d_gene: .
v_gene: TRBV24-1

CDR3aa: AISYTSYEQY
j_gene: TRBJ2-7
d_gene: .
v_gene: TRBV10-3

CDR3aa: SARDFSGHYGYT
j_gene: TRBJ1-2
d_gene: .
v_gene: TRBV20-1

CDR3aa: ASSYGTGGPYEQY
j_gene: TRBJ2-7
d_gene: TRBD1
v_gene: TRBV5-4

CDR3aa: ASSLGGQGTNEQY
j_gene: TRBJ2-7
d_gene: TRBD1
v_gene: TRBV7-8

CDR3aa: SVEMRGQPQH
j_gene: TRBJ1-5
d_gene: .
v_gene: TRBV29-1

CDR3aa: ASSLRSPGNTIY
j_gene: TRBJ1-3
d_gene: .
v_gene: TRBV12-3/TRBV12-4

CDR3aa: ASSQERAPNTGELF
j_gene: TRBJ2-2
d_gene: .
v_gene: TRBV4-3

CDR3aa: ASSLETRQPQH
j_gene: TRBJ1-5
d_gene: .
v_gene: TRBV27

CDR3aa: SVGNSYEQY
j_gene: TRBJ2-7
d_gene: .
v_gene: TRBV29-1

CDR3aa: SARAKTGSHEQY
j_gene: TRBJ2-7
d_gene: TRBD1
v_gene: TRBV20-1

CDR3aa: ASSPEQGAWNTEAF
j_gene: TRBJ1-1
d_gene: TRBD1
v_gene: TRBV4-3

CDR3aa: SARNTYRSVSNQPQH
j_gene: TRBJ1-5
d_gene: .
v_gene: TRBV20-1

CDR3aa: ATEAYEQY
j_gene: TRBJ2-7
d_gene: .
v_gene: TRBV6-5

CDR3aa: ATSRSGQGAFGYT
j_gene: TRBJ1-2
d_gene: TRBD1
v_gene: TRBV15

CDR3aa: ASSARQGGNQPQH
j_gene: TRBJ1-5
d_gene: TRBD1
v_gene: TRBV2

CDR3aa: ASSFVLGPGFVGELF
j_gene: TRBJ2-2
d_gene: .
v_gene: TRBV5-6

CDR3aa: AGGQAVSRGYT
j_gene: TRBJ1-2
d_gene: TRBD1
v_gene: TRBV2

CDR3aa: ASSHPGAMEKLF
j_gene: TRBJ1-4
d_gene: .
v_gene: TRBV6-1

CDR3aa: SARDRPTGAVEGYT
j_gene: TRBJ1-2
d_gene: TRBD1
v_gene: TRBV20-1

CDR3aa: ASRDRDSTPSLYGYT
j_gene: TRBJ1-2
d_gene: TRBD1
v_gene: TRBV7-2

CDR3aa: ASSFGIYSPLH
j_gene: TRBJ1-6
d_gene: .
v_gene: TRBV27

CDR3aa: ASESRTSYEQY
j_gene: TRBJ2-7
d_gene: .
v_gene: TRBV10-3

CDR3aa: ASSQVAREPSEQY
j_gene: TRBJ2-7
d_gene: .
v_gene: TRBV13

CDR3aa: ASSGRDRGAF
j_gene: TRBJ1-1
d_gene: .
v_gene: TRBV28

CDR3aa: ASTFEGGLLF
j_gene: TRBJ1-4
d_gene: .
v_gene: TRBV2

CDR3aa: AISTGGAGTGELF
j_gene: TRBJ2-2
d_gene: TRBD1
v_gene: TRBV10-3

CDR3aa: ASSLIGFGRNYEQY
j_gene: TRBJ2-7
d_gene: .
v_gene: TRBV11-2

CDR3aa: ASHQELSGTGDRAF
j_gene: TRBJ1-1
d_gene: TRBD1
v_gene: TRBV5-1

CDR3aa: ASSTGSREAF
j_gene: TRBJ1-1
d_gene: .
v_gene: TRBV27

CDR3aa: SAMGHWVETQY
j_gene: TRBJ2-5
d_gene: .
v_gene: TRBV20-1

CDR3aa: ASSPRVVQNGYT
j_gene: TRBJ1-2
d_gene: .
v_gene: TRBV6-5

CDR3aa: ASSIPSSGIQETQY
j_gene: TRBJ2-5
d_gene: .
v_gene: TRBV19

CDR3aa: ASQPSRGTGGYT
j_gene: TRBJ1-2
d_gene: .
v_gene: TRBV19

CDR3aa: ASSESPTPHYGYT
j_gene: TRBJ1-2
d_gene: .
v_gene: TRBV7-8

CDR3aa: ASSLVPGQRSTYEQY
j_gene: TRBJ2-7
d_gene: TRBD1
v_gene: TRBV7-9

CDR3aa: ASSQGLGTGSSYEQY
j_gene: TRBJ2-7
d_gene: .
v_gene: TRBV4-3

CDR3aa: ASMSGESYNSPLH
j_gene: TRBJ1-6
d_gene: .
v_gene: TRBV7-2

CDR3aa: ASSQLPTGYNSPLH
j_gene: TRBJ1-6
d_gene: .
v_gene: TRBV4-2

CDR3aa: ASSRPTENTEAF
j_gene: TRBJ1-1
d_gene: .
v_gene: TRBV19

CDR3aa: ASRLDPNEKLF
j_gene: TRBJ1-4
d_gene: .
v_gene: TRBV5-1

CDR3aa: ASSYATGTRSEKLF
j_gene: TRBJ1-4
d_gene: .
v_gene: TRBV7-2

CDR3aa: ASSFEGMRQPQH
j_gene: TRBJ1-5
d_gene: .
v_gene: TRBV28

CDR3aa: ASSPDLPYEQY
j_gene: TRBJ2-7
d_gene: .
v_gene: TRBV10-3